Listed below are T cell receptor beta chains from one sample, sequenced in a study of CD4 T cells in relation to SARS-CoV-2 and coronaviruses. Produced via immunoSEQ multiplex PCR; TCRdb's table is partial and in-frame only. The sample lists about 18,000 clones, around three quarters seen once, with 25% to 35% in the top ten. Their recognized antigens are unknown. Sequencing used CD4+ T cells from PBMCs, cultured in vitro. The receptors were gathered from a human donor in good health. The CDR3 runs from the conserved cysteine through the conserved F or W. D genes are given only for firm matches. A row's size may be missing; if present it is once, few, many or a size class.

v_call,j_call,d_call,clone_size,cdr3_aa,cdr3_nt
TRBV7-3,TRBJ2-3,NA,NA,CASSLGLPSSDTQYF,TGTGCCAGCAGCCTGGGACTGCCAAGTTCGGATACGCAGTATTTT
TRBV19,TRBJ2-3,NA,once,CASSHPGADTQYF,TGTGCCAGTAGTCATCCGGGGGCAGATACGCAGTATTTT
TRBV6-5,TRBJ1-1,NA,NA,CASGGSIGGDEAFF,TGTGCCAGCGGGGGGTCGATCGGGGGGGACGAAGCTTTCTTT
TRBV7-6,TRBJ2-7,TRBD2,few,CASSQLPSGSIHEQYF,TGTGCCAGCAGCCAATTGCCTAGCGGGAGTATCCACGAGCAGTACTTC
TRBV6-5,TRBJ2-1,NA,NA,CASRARVGDEQFF,TGTGCCAGCAGAGCAAGGGTAGGCGATGAGCAGTTCTTC
TRBV4-1,TRBJ2-7,NA,NA,CASSRETAGASYEQYF,TGCGCCAGCAGCCGAGAAACGGCGGGGGCCTCCTACGAGCAGTACTTC
TRBV24-1,TRBJ1-5,TRBD1,NA,CATSDTTGSNQPQHF,TGTGCCACCAGCGATACGACAGGGTCCAATCAGCCCCAGCATTTT
TRBV12-3/TRBV12-4,TRBJ2-2,NA,NA,CAYGGGTGELFF,TGTGCCTACGGTGGAGGCACCGGGGAGCTGTTTTTT
TRBV12-3/TRBV12-4,TRBJ2-7,NA,few,CASSFPGHPPYF,TGTGCCAGCAGTTTCCCGGGGCATCCCCCGTACTTC
TRBV3-1/TRBV3-2,TRBJ1-6,NA,few,CASSQTSLKGSPLHF,TGTGCCAGCAGCCAGACATCTCTAAAGGGGTCACCCCTCCACTTT
TRBV6-5,TRBJ2-2,TRBD1,NA,CASSLDRGYGGELFF,TGTGCCAGCAGTTTGGACAGGGGTTACGGCGGGGAGCTGTTTTTT
TRBV3-1/TRBV3-2,TRBJ2-3,NA,NA,CASSQDVASGAKSTDTQYF,TGTGCCAGCAGCCAAGATGTGGCTTCGGGGGCCAAAAGCACAGATACGCAGTATTTT
TRBV6-6,TRBJ1-6,NA,NA,CASSYSAAKSLHF,TGTGCCAGCAGTTACTCGGCGGCCAAATCCCTCCACTTT
TRBV7-2,TRBJ2-5,NA,once,CASSPLLTQETQYF,TGTGCCAGCAGCCCCCTTCTAACACAAGAGACCCAGTACTTC
TRBV28,TRBJ2-3,NA,NA,CASSPTPGKSTDTQYF,TGTGCCAGCAGCCCGACCCCGGGCAAGAGCACAGATACGCAGTATTTT
TRBV5-1,TRBJ2-5,TRBD2,NA,CASSVGASGPEAQYF,TGCGCCAGCAGCGTTGGGGCTAGCGGCCCGGAGGCCCAGTACTTC
TRBV30,TRBJ1-2,TRBD1,NA,CAWSFNGRGHNYGYTF,TGTGCCTGGAGTTTCAATGGCAGGGGGCACAACTATGGCTACACCTTC
TRBV7-3,TRBJ1-2,NA,NA,CATGGYTF,TGTGCGACGGGAGGCTACACCTTC
TRBV30,TRBJ1-1,NA,NA,CAWREEGNRFTEAFF,TGTGCCTGGAGAGAAGAGGGTAATCGGTTCACTGAAGCTTTCTTT
TRBV11-3,TRBJ2-1,NA,few,CASSSKHEQFF,TGTGCCAGCAGCTCAAAGCATGAGCAGTTCTTC
TRBV28,TRBJ1-2,NA,NA,CASSFRTAYGYTF,TGTGCCAGCAGTTTTCGGACAGCGTATGGCTACACCTTC
TRBV6-4,TRBJ1-2,NA,NA,CASSPAVGFVGGYTF,TGTGCCAGCAGCCCCGCCGTGGGGTTCGTCGGTGGCTACACCTTC
TRBV12-3/TRBV12-4,TRBJ1-1,NA,NA,CASSLAVHGAFF,TGTGCCAGCAGTTTAGCTGTTCACGGGGCTTTCTTT
TRBV3-1/TRBV3-2,TRBJ2-7,TRBD2,NA,CASSQAGGTYEQYF,TGTGCCAGCAGCCAAGCGGGAGGGACCTACGAGCAGTACTTC
TRBV6-1,TRBJ2-3,NA,NA,CASSDGGTADTQYF,TGTGCCAGCAGTGATGGCGGGACCGCAGATACGCAGTATTTT
TRBV12-3/TRBV12-4,TRBJ2-1,NA,NA,CASSLGPLEQFF,TGTGCCAGCAGTTTAGGGCCCCTTGAGCAGTTCTTC
TRBV4-1,TRBJ1-1,TRBD1,once,CASSHDRTGNTEAFF,TGCGCCAGCAGCCACGACCGGACAGGGAACACTGAAGCTTTCTTT
TRBV10-3,TRBJ2-7,NA,few,CAIRGEGGTLHEQYF,TGTGCCATCAGGGGGGAAGGCGGGACTCTCCACGAGCAGTACTTC
TRBV5-1,TRBJ2-2,NA,once,CASSSTGRTGELFF,TGCGCCAGCAGCTCGACAGGGAGGACCGGGGAGCTGTTTTTT
TRBV7-9,TRBJ1-3,NA,NA,CASSLGGYTIYF,TGTGCCAGCAGCTTAGGAGGGTACACCATATATTTT
TRBV7-9,TRBJ1-1,NA,NA,CASSRSYAENTEAFF,TGTGCCAGCAGCCGTAGTTACGCCGAGAACACTGAAGCTTTCTTT
TRBV7-2,TRBJ2-1,NA,NA,CASSLGLGGNEQFF,TGTGCCAGCAGCCTCGGACTAGGGGGGAATGAGCAGTTCTTC
TRBV18,TRBJ2-3,TRBD1,NA,CASSPPTGVSTDTQYF,TGTGCCAGCTCACCACCGACAGGGGTCAGCACAGATACGCAGTATTTT
TRBV4-1,TRBJ2-7,NA,NA,CASSQGGQARETQYF,TGCGCCAGCAGCCAGGGAGGACAGGCGAGAGAGACGCAGTACTTC
TRBV30,TRBJ2-7,TRBD2,NA,CAWEGGSSYEQYF,TGTGCCTGGGAGGGCGGGAGCTCCTACGAGCAGTACTTC
TRBV12-3/TRBV12-4,TRBJ2-2,NA,NA,CASISRGELFF,TGTGCCAGCATCTCGCGGGGGGAGCTGTTTTTT
TRBV10-1,TRBJ1-6,NA,few,CASSPQGKESPLHF,TGCGCCAGCAGCCCCCAGGGGAAGGAATCACCCCTCCACTTT
TRBV9,TRBJ2-1,TRBD2,NA,CASSPRSGEGEQFF,TGTGCCAGCAGCCCACGGTCGGGGGAGGGTGAGCAGTTCTTC
TRBV7-8,TRBJ2-5,NA,NA,CASSPPREETQYF,TGTGCCAGCAGCCCACCCAGGGAAGAGACCCAGTACTTC
TRBV28,TRBJ2-2,NA,NA,CASSPQPTNTGELFF,TGTGCCAGCAGTCCACAACCTACGAACACCGGGGAGCTGTTTTTT
TRBV10-1,TRBJ2-2,NA,few,CASSPGTFANTGELFF,TGCGCCAGCAGTCCCGGGACATTCGCGAACACCGGGGAGCTGTTTTTT
TRBV2,TRBJ2-1,NA,NA,CASSENFYNEQFF,TGTGCCAGCAGTGAAAATTTCTACAATGAGCAGTTCTTC
TRBV11-2,TRBJ2-7,NA,once,CASRSRQARSYEQYF,TGTGCCAGCAGATCTAGACAGGCCCGGTCCTACGAGCAGTACTTC
TRBV3-1/TRBV3-2,TRBJ2-3,NA,NA,CASSPLGASATRTDTQYF,TGTGCCAGCAGCCCCCTGGGGGCTAGCGCAACCCGCACAGATACGCAGTATTTT
TRBV3-1/TRBV3-2,TRBJ2-7,NA,once,CASSREQGAYEQYF,TGTGCCAGCAGCCGAGAACAGGGAGCATACGAGCAGTACTTC
TRBV5-4,TRBJ1-6,NA,few,CASSLGVDNSPLHF,TGTGCCAGCAGCTTGGGGGTCGATAATTCACCCCTCCACTTT
TRBV20-1,TRBJ2-5,TRBD2,NA,CSASGGSGRETQYF,TGCAGTGCTAGTGGAGGGAGCGGGAGAGAGACCCAGTACTTC
TRBV30,TRBJ2-7,NA,NA,CAWSAEYEQYF,TGTGCCTGGAGTGCGGAGTACGAGCAGTACTTC
TRBV5-6,TRBJ2-7,TRBD1,NA,CASSFSGGARYEQYF,TGTGCCAGCAGCTTCTCAGGGGGCGCTAGGTACGAGCAGTACTTC
TRBV2,TRBJ1-1,NA,NA,CASSEGWNTEAFF,TGTGCCAGCAGTGAAGGGTGGAACACTGAAGCTTTCTTT
TRBV27,TRBJ2-6,NA,NA,CASSLSGANVLTF,TGTGCCAGCAGCCTATCTGGGGCCAACGTCCTGACTTTC
TRBV2,TRBJ2-3,NA,NA,CASRVVLTDTQYF,TGTGCCAGCAGGGTAGTACTAACAGATACGCAGTATTTT
TRBV6-5,TRBJ1-1,NA,NA,CASRSFKGSEAFF,TGTGCCAGCAGATCATTTAAGGGGTCTGAAGCTTTCTTT
TRBV15,TRBJ2-1,TRBD2,NA,CATSKGAGAYNEQFF,TGTGCCACCAGCAAAGGAGCGGGAGCCTACAATGAGCAGTTCTTC
TRBV10-3,TRBJ2-5,TRBD1,NA,CAISESTGGIETQYF,TGTGCCATCAGTGAGTCGACAGGGGGCATTGAGACCCAGTACTTC